This TCR beta chain was profiled in a study of CD8 T cells in ankylosing spondylitis. Germline V gene sequence: CDR1 LNHNV, CDR2 YYDKDF (reference sequence). The V gene lost 1 base and the J gene lost 5 bases, with 8 bases spanning the gap. This CDR3 contains 14 residues. Whole-study findings and limits: Earlier studies detected some motif variants in reactive arthritis synovial fluid and blood. Reportedly, disease-linked clones are significantly enriched in ankylosing spondylitis patients' matched synovial fluid. Characteristic of ankylosing spondylitis blood, it appeared, was a TCR beta motif comprising about 8 highly homologous variants.

Quantitative 5'-RACE with molecular barcodes produced the TCR beta libraries. TCRdb passed the 5' RACE reads through MiXCR, listing each CDR3 protein once. The sample contains about 210,000 distinct CDR3 sequences, around 8% of which appear only once. In this sample, this clonotype turned up many times. Its antigen is not identified. The chain has TRBV15 and TRBJ1-4, with D tentatively TRBD1 (5 bases). The sample consisted of blood, either unsorted or a sorted T cell fraction (not recorded which). The receptor was derived from a female donor with ankylosing spondylitis or in good health (not recorded which). CDR3 DNA: TGTGCCACCAGCAGAGGAGCAGGGAATGAAAAACTGTTTTTT. Translation gives CATSRGAGNEKLFF.